This T cell receptor (beta chain) was captured in a study of T cells in Graves' hyperthyroidism and ophthalmopathy. Study findings and constraints: Before onset, ophthalmopathy was predicted by the model a median 6.5 months earlier.

Regions amplified from RNA transcripts were the TCR beta CDR3 regions. When the TCR CDR3 underwent first-round RT-PCR, the HTBI primer set was used. TCRdb reanalysed the multiplex PCR reads using MiXCR and keeps one entry per CDR3 protein. This table has fewer than 900,000 distinct CDR3 sequences, roughly 17% appearing once. With respect to this clonotype: Its antigen is undetermined.

Sequences were obtained from blood. The TCR comes from a man aged 18 to 35 with Graves' hyperthyroidism.

The CDR3 nucleotides read TGTGCCAGCACCTCAGCCCGGGACAGTAGGGAAAAACTGTTTTTT. Amino acids: CASTSARDSREKLFF. V usage is TRBV7-8 and J usage is TRBJ1-4; 7 bases line up with TRBD1. This CDR3 has 15 amino acids. The J segment lost 8 bases and the V segment lost 7 bases, leaving 13 bases of the junction unmatched. Germline V gene sequence: CDR1 SGHVS, CDR2 FQNEAQ.